Listed below are T cell receptor beta chains from one sample, sequenced in a study of siplizumab effects on memory and regulatory T cells. The protocol was immunoSEQ multiplex PCR, while the TCRdb copy is restricted to in-frame clones and leaves out a portion. Of 95,000 to 130,000 clones listed, roughly 94% are singletons. Sequenced: non-Treg CD4+ T cells sorted from blood. These receptors were taken from a human donor in good health. The CDR3 runs from the conserved cysteine through the conserved F or W.

V	J	length	CDR3
TRBV7-6	TRBJ2-3	12	CASSPGEDTQYF
TRBV2	TRBJ1-4	16	CASSPQGALTNEKLFF
TRBV5-1	TRBJ2-3	15	CASSPMRAYTDTQYF
TRBV18	TRBJ1-3	16	CASSPRQLGLGNTIYF
TRBV19	TRBJ1-2	18	CASSIIWDRHSNLYGYTF
TRBV2	TRBJ2-7	13	CASSQDVSYEQYF
TRBV30	TRBJ2-3	15	CAWSADGGSTDTQYF
TRBV5-4	TRBJ2-7	12	CASSWGAYEQYF
TRBV5-8	TRBJ2-7	17	CASSSPTLRDSPYEQYF
TRBV10-3	TRBJ2-3	12	CAISPQSDTQYF